The source of this TCR beta chain is a study of blood T cells in healthy people across ages. CDR3 length: 16 amino acids. The trim removed 0 bases at V and 4 bases at J, leaving 7 bases unmatched. Germline V gene sequence: CDR1 SGHTA, CDR2 FQGNSA. This clonotype was seen ten or more times. A second PCR of roughly 7 to 11 cycles used a sample-barcoded 5' primer and a J-beta primer mix. MiXCR was run by TCRdb on the 5' RACE reads, yielding one entry per CDR3 protein. The table lists hundreds of thousands of distinct CDR3 sequences, roughly 32% of them singletons. The rearrangement links TRBV7-2 to TRBJ2-5, with TRBD2 matching 8 bases. The sample taken for sequencing was blood. The origin of this receptor is a woman older than 75 in good health. The CDR3 nucleotides read TGTGCCAGCAGCTTAGCTGGGAGCGGGGGCGGAGAGACCCAGTACTTC. As protein: CASSLAGSGGGETQYF. The whole variable domain, filled in from reference TRBV7-2 and TRBJ2-5, reads GAGVSQSPSNKVTEKGKDVELRCDPISGHTALYWYRQSLGQGLEFLIYFQGNSAPDKSGLPSDRFSAERTGGSVSTLTIQRTQQEDSAVYLCASSLAGSGGGETQYFGPGTRLLVL.